Listed below are T cell receptor beta chains from one sample, sequenced in a study of blood T cell repertoires in COVID-19. Sequencing was performed with immunoSEQ multiplex PCR; in TCRdb, only in-frame clones are kept and a portion is missing. Among approximately 82,000 clones, about 92% were seen once, and the ten largest hold approximately 6%. Sequencing was done on a sample of peripheral blood. Receptors were obtained from a woman in her sixties or seventies with active COVID-19. The CDR3 runs from the conserved cysteine through the conserved F or W. A D gene is named only where the DNA matches it firmly. Expanded clones are given a class, and other clones once, few, many or no size at all.

D gene: .; V gene: TRBV6-5; J gene: TRBJ2-5; clone size: .; CDR3 DNA: TGTGCCAGCACAGCACCCAGGGCAGCCTTGGAGACCCAGTACTTC; CDR3 protein: CASTAPRAALETQYF
D gene: TRBD2; V gene: TRBV6-5; J gene: TRBJ2-7; clone size: .; CDR3 DNA: TGTGCCAGCATTCAAACTAGCGGGTTAACCTACGAGCAGTACTTC; CDR3 protein: CASIQTSGLTYEQYF
D gene: TRBD2; V gene: TRBV6-2/TRBV6-3; J gene: TRBJ2-1; clone size: .; CDR3 DNA: TGTGCCAGCAACCCAAGCGGGAGAGGTCAGAATGAGCAGTTCTTC; CDR3 protein: CASNPSGRGQNEQFF
D gene: TRBD1; V gene: TRBV5-1; J gene: TRBJ1-2; clone size: .; CDR3 DNA: TGCGCCAGCAGCTTGGGGGGGACAGCTCCTAACTATGGCTACACCTTC; CDR3 protein: CASSLGGTAPNYGYTF
D gene: TRBD1; V gene: TRBV5-5; J gene: TRBJ1-6; clone size: .; CDR3 DNA: TGTGCCAGCAGCGGGACAGCCTATAATTCACCCCTCCACTTT; CDR3 protein: CASSGTAYNSPLHF
D gene: TRBD1; V gene: TRBV19; J gene: TRBJ1-6; clone size: .; CDR3 DNA: TGTGCCAGTAGTTCCTCCGGGACAGCGAATTCACCCCTCCACTTT; CDR3 protein: CASSSSGTANSPLHF
D gene: TRBD1; V gene: TRBV5-1; J gene: TRBJ1-4; clone size: .; CDR3 DNA: TGCGCCAGCAGCTTGTCACCAGGGGGCAAGGAAAAACTGTTTTTT; CDR3 protein: CASSLSPGGKEKLFF
D gene: TRBD1; V gene: TRBV28; J gene: TRBJ1-1; clone size: once; CDR3 DNA: TGTGCCAGCAGCAACAGGGGCGGGACTGAAGCTTTCTTT; CDR3 protein: CASSNRGGTEAFF
D gene: .; V gene: TRBV2; J gene: TRBJ1-2; clone size: .; CDR3 DNA: TGTGCCAGCAGTGAAGACAGGGCTAACTATGGCTACACCTTC; CDR3 protein: CASSEDRANYGYTF
D gene: .; V gene: TRBV9; J gene: TRBJ2-5; clone size: .; CDR3 DNA: TGTGCCAGCAGCGTAGGACAAGCTCGGGAGACCCAGTACTTC; CDR3 protein: CASSVGQARETQYF
D gene: .; V gene: TRBV4-2; J gene: TRBJ1-1; clone size: .; CDR3 DNA: TGTGCCAGCAGCCAGGCCACCTTGGGGGGAGTCGGATTTTTGAACACTGAAGCTTTCTTT; CDR3 protein: CASSQATLGGVGFLNTEAFF
D gene: TRBD1; V gene: TRBV7-7; J gene: TRBJ2-3; clone size: .; CDR3 DNA: TGTGCTAGCAGCTCAGACAGGGTCACAGATACGCAGTATTTT; CDR3 protein: CASSSDRVTDTQYF